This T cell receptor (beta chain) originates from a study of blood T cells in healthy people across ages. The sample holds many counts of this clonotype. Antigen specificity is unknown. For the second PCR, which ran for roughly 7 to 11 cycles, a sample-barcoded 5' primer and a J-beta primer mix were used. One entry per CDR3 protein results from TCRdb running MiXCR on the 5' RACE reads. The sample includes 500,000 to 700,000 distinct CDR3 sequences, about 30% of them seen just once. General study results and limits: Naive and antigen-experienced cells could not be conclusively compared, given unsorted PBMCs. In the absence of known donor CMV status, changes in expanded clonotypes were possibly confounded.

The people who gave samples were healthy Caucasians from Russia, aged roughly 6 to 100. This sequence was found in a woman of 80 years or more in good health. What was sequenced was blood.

CDR3 sequence: CASSLTKGDYGYTF. DNA for the CDR3: TGTGCCAGCAGCCTAACTAAGGGTGACTATGGCTACACCTTC. The chain uses TRBV4-2 and TRBJ1-2, with no clear D. The CDR3 consists of 14 residues. CDR1 is LGHNA, CDR2 YNFKEQ, per germline. V was pared by 4 bases and J by 3 bases, with 12 bases between.